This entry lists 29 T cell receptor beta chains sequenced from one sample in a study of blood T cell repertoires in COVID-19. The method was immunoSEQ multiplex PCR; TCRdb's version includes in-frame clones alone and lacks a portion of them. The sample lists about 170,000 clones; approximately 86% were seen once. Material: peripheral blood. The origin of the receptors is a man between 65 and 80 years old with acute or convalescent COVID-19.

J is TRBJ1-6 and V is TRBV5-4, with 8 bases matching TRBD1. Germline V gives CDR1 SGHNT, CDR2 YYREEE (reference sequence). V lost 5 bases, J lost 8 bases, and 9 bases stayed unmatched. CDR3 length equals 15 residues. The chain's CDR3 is CASSLQGGIDSPLHF. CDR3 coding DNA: TGTGCCAGCAGTTTACAGGGGGGTATTGATTCACCCCTCCACTTT. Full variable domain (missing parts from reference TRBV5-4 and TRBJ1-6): ETGVTQSPTHLIKTRGQQVTLRCSSQSGHNTVSWYQQALGQGPQFIFQYYREEENGRGNFPPRFSGLQFPNYSSELNVNALELDDSALYLCASSLQGGIDSPLHFGNGTRLTVT.

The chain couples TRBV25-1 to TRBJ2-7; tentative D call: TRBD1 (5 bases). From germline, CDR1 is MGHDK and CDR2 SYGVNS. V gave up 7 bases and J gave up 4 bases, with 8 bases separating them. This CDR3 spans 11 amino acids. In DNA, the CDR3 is TGTGCCAGCAACCAGGGTTACGAGCAGTACTTC. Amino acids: CASNQGYEQYF.

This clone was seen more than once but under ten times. The CDR3 protein is CSASRPGTDEQYF. The CDR3 DNA follows: TGCAGCGCATCCCGACCCGGGACAGACGAGCAGTACTTC. The rearrangement uses TRBV29-1 and TRBJ2-7; 7 bases agree with TRBD1. J was trimmed by 5 bases and V by 7 bases; bases with no gene match: 11. The CDR3 contains 13 residues. Germline loops: CDR1 SQVTM, CDR2 ANQGSEA.

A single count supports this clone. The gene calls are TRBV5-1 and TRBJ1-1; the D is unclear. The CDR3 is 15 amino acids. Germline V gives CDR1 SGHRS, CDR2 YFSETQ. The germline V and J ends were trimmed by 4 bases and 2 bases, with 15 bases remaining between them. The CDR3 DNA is TGCGCCAGCAGCCAACACCGGGGTGCCAACACTGAAGCTTTCTTT. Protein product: CASSQHRGANTEAFF.

The CDR3 DNA sequence: TGTGCCAGCAGCTTCAGTCCCCGAGGACTAGCGGGCCAAGAGACCCAGTACTTC. Amino acids: CASSFSPRGLAGQETQYF. The rearrangement uses TRBV7-7 and TRBJ2-5; TRBD2 matches at 11 bases. The CDR3 totals 18 residues. Germline CDR1 and CDR2: SSHAT and FNYEAQ (reference sequence). Germline trimming cut 3 bases from V and 1 base from J; bases unmatched to any gene: 10.

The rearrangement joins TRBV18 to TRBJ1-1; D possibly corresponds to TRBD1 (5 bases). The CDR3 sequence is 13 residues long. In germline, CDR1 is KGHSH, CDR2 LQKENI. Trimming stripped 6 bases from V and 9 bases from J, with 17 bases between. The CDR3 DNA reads TGTGCCAGCTCGGGAGGGGCGGGACGGAAAGCTTTCTTT. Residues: CASSGGAGRKAFF.

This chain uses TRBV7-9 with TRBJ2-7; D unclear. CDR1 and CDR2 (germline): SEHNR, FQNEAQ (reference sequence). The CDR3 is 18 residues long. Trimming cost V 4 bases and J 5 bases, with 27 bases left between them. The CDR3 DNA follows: TGTGCCAGCAGCTCACCTACTCGAAGGCTTGGAGCGCAAGACGAGCAGTACTTC. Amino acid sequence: CASSSPTRRLGAQDEQYF.

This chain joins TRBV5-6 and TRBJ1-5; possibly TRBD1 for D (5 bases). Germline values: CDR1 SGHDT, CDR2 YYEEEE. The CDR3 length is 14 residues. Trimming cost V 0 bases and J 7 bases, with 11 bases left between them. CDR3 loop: CASSLGGPGQPQHF. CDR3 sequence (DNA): TGTGCCAGCAGCTTGGGGGGCCCAGGGCAGCCCCAGCATTTT.

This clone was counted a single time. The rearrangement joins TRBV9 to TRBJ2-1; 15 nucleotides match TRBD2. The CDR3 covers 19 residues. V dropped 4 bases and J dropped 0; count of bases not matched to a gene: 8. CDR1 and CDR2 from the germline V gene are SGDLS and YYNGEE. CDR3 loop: CASSSPGTSGGISYNEQFF. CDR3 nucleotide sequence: TGTGCCAGCAGCTCCCCCGGGACTAGCGGGGGGATCTCCTACAATGAGCAGTTCTTC.

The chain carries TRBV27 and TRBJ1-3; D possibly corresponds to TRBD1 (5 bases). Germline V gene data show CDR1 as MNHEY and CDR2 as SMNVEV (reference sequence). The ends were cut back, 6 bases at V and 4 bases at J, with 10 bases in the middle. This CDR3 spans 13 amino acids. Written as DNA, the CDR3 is TGTGCCAGCAGGGGAACAGGAGGAAACACCATATATTTT. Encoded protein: CASRGTGGNTIYF.

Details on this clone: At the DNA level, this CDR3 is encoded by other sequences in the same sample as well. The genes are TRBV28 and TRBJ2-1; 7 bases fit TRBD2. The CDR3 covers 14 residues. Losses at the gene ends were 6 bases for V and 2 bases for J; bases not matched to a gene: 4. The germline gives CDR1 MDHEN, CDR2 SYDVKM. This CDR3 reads CASSLAGAYNEQFF. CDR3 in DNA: TGTGCCAGCAGCCTCGCGGGAGCCTACAATGAGCAGTTCTTC.

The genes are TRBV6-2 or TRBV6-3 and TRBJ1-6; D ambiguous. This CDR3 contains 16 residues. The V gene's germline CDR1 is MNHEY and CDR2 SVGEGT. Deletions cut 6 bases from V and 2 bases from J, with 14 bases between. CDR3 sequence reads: CASSLDRAAYNSPLHF. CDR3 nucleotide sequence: TGTGCCAGCAGCCTCGACCGCGCGGCCTATAATTCACCCCTCCACTTT.

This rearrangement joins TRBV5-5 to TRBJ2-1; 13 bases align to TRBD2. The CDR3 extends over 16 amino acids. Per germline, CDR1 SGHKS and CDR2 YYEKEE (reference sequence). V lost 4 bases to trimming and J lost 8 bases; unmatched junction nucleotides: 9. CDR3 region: CASSQGLAGLGYEQFF. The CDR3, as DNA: TGTGCCAGCAGCCAGGGACTAGCGGGACTAGGGTATGAGCAGTTCTTC.

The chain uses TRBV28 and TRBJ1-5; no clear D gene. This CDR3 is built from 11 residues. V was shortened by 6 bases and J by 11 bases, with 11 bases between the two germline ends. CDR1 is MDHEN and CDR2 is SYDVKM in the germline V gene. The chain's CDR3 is CASRSGVTQHF. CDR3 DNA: TGTGCCAGCAGATCCGGGGTAACCCAGCATTTT.

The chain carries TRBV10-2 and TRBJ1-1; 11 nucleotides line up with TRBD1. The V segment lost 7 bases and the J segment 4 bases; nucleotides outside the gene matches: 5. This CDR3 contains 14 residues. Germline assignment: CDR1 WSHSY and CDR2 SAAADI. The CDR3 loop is CASTGTGGFTEAFF. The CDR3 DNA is TGCGCCAGCACCGGGACAGGGGGTTTCACTGAAGCTTTCTTT.

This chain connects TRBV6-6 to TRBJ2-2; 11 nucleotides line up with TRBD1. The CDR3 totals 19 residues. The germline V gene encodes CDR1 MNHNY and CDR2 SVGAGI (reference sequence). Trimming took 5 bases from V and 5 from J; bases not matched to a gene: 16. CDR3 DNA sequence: TGTGCCAGCAGTCACACCTTTTTTGGACAGGGGGCCGGTACCGGGGAGCTGTTTTTT. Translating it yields CASSHTFFGQGAGTGELFF.

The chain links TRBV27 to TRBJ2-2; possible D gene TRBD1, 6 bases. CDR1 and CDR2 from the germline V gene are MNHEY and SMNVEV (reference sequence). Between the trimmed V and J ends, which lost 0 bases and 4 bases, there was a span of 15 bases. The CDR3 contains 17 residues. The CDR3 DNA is TGTGCCAGCAGTTTATCGAAGGTCAGGGGTGCCACCGGGGAGCTGTTTTTT. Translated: CASSLSKVRGATGELFF.

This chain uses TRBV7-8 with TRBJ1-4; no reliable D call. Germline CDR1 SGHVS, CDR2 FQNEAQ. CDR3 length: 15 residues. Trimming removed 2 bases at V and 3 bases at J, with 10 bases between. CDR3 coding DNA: TGTGCCAGCAGCTTAAGGAGTCAGTCTAATGAAAAACTGTTTTTT. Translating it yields CASSLRSQSNEKLFF.

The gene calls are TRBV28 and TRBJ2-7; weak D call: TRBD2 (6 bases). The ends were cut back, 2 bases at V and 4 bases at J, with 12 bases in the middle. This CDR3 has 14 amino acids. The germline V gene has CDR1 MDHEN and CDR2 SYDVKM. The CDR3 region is CASSLVGGQYEQYF. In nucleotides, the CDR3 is TGTGCCAGCAGTTTAGTGGGGGGTCAATACGAGCAGTACTTC.

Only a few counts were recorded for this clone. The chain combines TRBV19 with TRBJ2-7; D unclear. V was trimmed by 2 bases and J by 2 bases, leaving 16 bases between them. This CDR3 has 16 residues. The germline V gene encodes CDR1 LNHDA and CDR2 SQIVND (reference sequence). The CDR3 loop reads CASSISLLTGTYEQYF. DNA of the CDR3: TGTGCCAGTAGTATAAGCTTGTTAACCGGTACCTACGAGCAGTACTTC.

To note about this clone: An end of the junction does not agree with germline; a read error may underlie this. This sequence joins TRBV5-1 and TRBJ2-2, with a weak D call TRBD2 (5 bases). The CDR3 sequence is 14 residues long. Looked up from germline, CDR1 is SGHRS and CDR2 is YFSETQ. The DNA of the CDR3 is TGCGCCACCAGCCTCGGGGTGAACACCGGGGAGCTGTTTTTT. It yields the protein CATSLGVNTGELFF.

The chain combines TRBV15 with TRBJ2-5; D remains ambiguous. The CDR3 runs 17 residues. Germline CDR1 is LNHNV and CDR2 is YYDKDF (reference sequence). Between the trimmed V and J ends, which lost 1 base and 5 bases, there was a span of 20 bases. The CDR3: CATSRVGSGFFWETQYF. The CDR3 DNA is TGTGCCACCAGCAGAGTGGGCTCCGGCTTCTTCTGGGAGACCCAGTACTTC.

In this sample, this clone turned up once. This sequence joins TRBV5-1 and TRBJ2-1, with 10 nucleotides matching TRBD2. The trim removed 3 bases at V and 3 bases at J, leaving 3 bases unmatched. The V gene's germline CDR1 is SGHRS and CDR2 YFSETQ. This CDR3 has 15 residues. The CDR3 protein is CASSSAGGIYNEQFF. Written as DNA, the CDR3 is TGCGCCAGCAGCTCAGCGGGGGGGATCTACAATGAGCAGTTCTTC.

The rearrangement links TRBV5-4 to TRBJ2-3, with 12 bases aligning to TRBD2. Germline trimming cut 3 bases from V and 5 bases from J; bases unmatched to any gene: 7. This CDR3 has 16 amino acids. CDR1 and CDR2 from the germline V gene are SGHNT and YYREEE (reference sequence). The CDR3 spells CASSWLAGGPGDTQYF. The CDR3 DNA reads TGTGCCAGCAGCTGGCTAGCGGGGGGGCCGGGAGATACGCAGTATTTT.

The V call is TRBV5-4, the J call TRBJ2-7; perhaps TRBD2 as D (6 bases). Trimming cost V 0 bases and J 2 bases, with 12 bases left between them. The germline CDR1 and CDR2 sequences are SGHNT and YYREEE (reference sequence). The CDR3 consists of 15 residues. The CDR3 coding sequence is TGTGCCAGCAGCTTGGTATCGTGGGAGGCCTACGAGCAGTACTTC. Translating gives CASSLVSWEAYEQYF.

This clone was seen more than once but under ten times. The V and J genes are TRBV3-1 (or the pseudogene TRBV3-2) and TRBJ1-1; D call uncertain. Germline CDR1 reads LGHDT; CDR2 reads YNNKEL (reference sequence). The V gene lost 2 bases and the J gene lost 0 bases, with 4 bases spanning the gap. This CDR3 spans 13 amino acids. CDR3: CASSQIMNTEAFF. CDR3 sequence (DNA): TGTGCCAGCAGCCAAATCATGAACACTGAAGCTTTCTTT.

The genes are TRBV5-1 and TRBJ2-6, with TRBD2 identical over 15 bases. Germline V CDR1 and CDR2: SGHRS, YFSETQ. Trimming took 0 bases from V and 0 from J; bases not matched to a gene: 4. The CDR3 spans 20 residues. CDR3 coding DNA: TGCGCCAGCAGCTTGGAGGGACTAGCGGGGGGACCCTCTGGGGCCAACGTCCTGACTTTC. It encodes CASSLEGLAGGPSGANVLTF. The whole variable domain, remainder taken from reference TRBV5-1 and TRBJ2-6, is KAGVTQTPRYLIKTRGQQVTLSCSPISGHRSVSWYQQTPGQGLQFLFEYFSETQRNKGNFPGRFSGRQFSNSRSEMNVSTLELGDSALYLCASSLEGLAGGPSGANVLTFGAGSRLTVL.

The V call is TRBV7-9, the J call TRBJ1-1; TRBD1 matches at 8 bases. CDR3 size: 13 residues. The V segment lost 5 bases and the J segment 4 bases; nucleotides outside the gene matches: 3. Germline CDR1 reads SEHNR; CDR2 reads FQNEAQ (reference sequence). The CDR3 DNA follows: TGTGCCAGCAGCACACAGGGGGGCACTGAAGCTTTCTTT. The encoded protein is CASSTQGGTEAFF. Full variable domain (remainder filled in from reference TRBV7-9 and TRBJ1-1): DTGVSQNPRHKITKRGQNVTFRCDPISEHNRLYWYRQTLGQGPEFLTYFQNEAQLEKSRLLSDRFSAERPKGSFSTLEIQRTEQGDSAMYLCASSTQGGTEAFFGQGTRLTVV.

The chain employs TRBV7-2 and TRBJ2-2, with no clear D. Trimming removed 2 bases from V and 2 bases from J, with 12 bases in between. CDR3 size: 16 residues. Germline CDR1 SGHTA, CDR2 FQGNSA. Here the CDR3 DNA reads TGTGCCAGCAGCTTATATCAGGCAGGCAACACCGGGGAGCTGTTTTTT. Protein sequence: CASSLYQAGNTGELFF.